The 22 T cell receptor beta chains listed next were all sequenced from one sample in a study of cytomegalovirus exposure and HLA in healthy donors. 13 Jbeta primers and 60 Vbeta primers were used for the PCR. Measured with immunoSEQ multiplex PCR; TCRdb has only the in-frame clones, and not every one. The top ten clones hold 2% to 2.5% of a sample with roughly 140,000 clones, 84% of them seen once. Sequencing input: PBMCs. The receptors originated from a boy aged 2 to 10 in good health and CMV-seronegative.

The chain is built from TRBV4-1 and TRBJ2-1; the D gene is possibly TRBD2 (6 bases). Trimming pared 2 bases from V and 6 bases from J, leaving 11 bases between. The germline V gene has CDR1 MGHRA and CDR2 YSYEKL. The CDR3 extends over 14 amino acids. CDR3 nucleotides: TGCGCCAGCAGCCAATCAGGAGGGGCCAATGAGCAGTTCTTC. It codes for CASSQSGGANEQFF.

Remarks on this clone: The junction differs from germline at one of its ends, possibly a read error. The chain is built from TRBV2 and TRBJ1-1; TRBD1 agrees at 8 bases. This CDR3 comprises 14 residues. The germline CDR1 and CDR2 sequences are SNHLY and FYNNEI. CDR3 in amino acids: CASWAGTGIFTGHF. The CDR3 bases are TGTGCCAGCTGGGCCGGGACAGGAATATTCACGGGACACTTT.

V and J are TRBV28 and TRBJ1-4; 7 bases match TRBD1. In germline, CDR1 is MDHEN, CDR2 SYDVKM. V lost 5 bases, J lost 11 bases, and 14 bases stayed unmatched. This CDR3 region has 15 residues. Here the CDR3 reads CASSTPTTGSDKLFF. Written as DNA, the CDR3 is TGTGCCAGCAGTACTCCGACGACAGGGTCCGACAAACTGTTTTTT.

The V gene is TRBV5-6, the J gene TRBJ1-1; 10 nucleotides line up with TRBD1. With V trimmed by 4 bases and J by 1 base, 4 bases remained unmatched. The CDR3 contains 15 residues. CDR1 SGHDT and CDR2 YYEEEE come from the germline V gene. The CDR3: CASSVGTGENTEAFF. CDR3 coding DNA: TGTGCCAGCAGCGTAGGGACAGGGGAGAACACTGAAGCTTTCTTT.

CDR3 bases: TGTGCCAGCTCACCGATTAGGCAAGGTTCGGGGTCGAACACCGGGGAGCTGTTTTTT. Translated: CASSPIRQGSGSNTGELFF. This chain links TRBV18 with TRBJ2-2; D is perhaps TRBD2 (5 bases). CDR3 size: 19 residues. Germline assignment: CDR1 KGHSH and CDR2 LQKENI. Trimming left V 3 bases short and J 0 bases short, with 20 bases between.

The chain joins TRBV4-3 to TRBJ2-2; D is ambiguous. Trimming pared 0 bases from V and 6 bases from J, leaving 11 bases between. CDR3 size: 15 residues. Germline CDR1 is LGHNA and CDR2 is YSLEER. CDR3 DNA sequence: TGCGCCAGCAGCCAAGATCCTGGGCCGCCCGGGGAGCTGTTTTTT. Translation: CASSQDPGPPGELFF.

The chain carries TRBV27 and TRBJ2-6, with unresolved D. CDR1 and CDR2 (germline): MNHEY, SMNVEV (reference sequence). CDR3 length: 16 residues. The V gene lost 6 bases and the J gene lost 0 bases, with 12 bases spanning the gap. CDR3: CASRQLDHSGANVLTF. DNA for the CDR3: TGTGCCAGCAGGCAACTTGATCACTCTGGGGCCAACGTCCTGACTTTC.

The J gene is TRBJ2-1, the V gene TRBV10-2; 10 nucleotides align to TRBD2. With V trimmed by 4 bases and J by 10 bases, 16 bases remained unmatched. Germline values: CDR1 WSHSY, CDR2 SAAADI. The CDR3 contains 17 residues. CDR3: CASSARELAGANSEQFF. The CDR3 DNA reads as TGCGCCAGCAGTGCCCGTGAGCTAGCGGGGGCTAACTCCGAGCAGTTCTTC.

V usage is TRBV29-1 and J usage is TRBJ2-3, with 15 bases fitting TRBD2. The CDR3 consists of 17 residues. Per germline, CDR1 SQVTM and CDR2 ANQGSEA. With V trimmed by 4 bases and J by 3 bases, 8 bases remained unmatched. This chain's CDR3 is CSVGTSGGARLTDTQYF. The CDR3, as DNA: TGCAGCGTTGGGACTAGCGGGGGGGCCCGTTTGACAGATACGCAGTATTTT.

This sequence joins TRBV5-6 and TRBJ2-7; 7 nucleotides align to TRBD1. The germline V gene encodes CDR1 SGHDT and CDR2 YYEEEE. CDR3 length: 14 residues. Trimming removed 0 bases from V and 7 bases from J; junction bases left unmatched: 7. This chain's CDR3 is CASSLVLGTEEQYF. The CDR3 DNA follows: TGTGCCAGCAGCTTGGTTCTAGGGACAGAGGAGCAGTACTTC.

About this clone: One end of the junction varies from germline; a read error may be responsible. This sequence joins TRBV5-1 and TRBJ2-1; a weak D match, TRBD1 (7 bases). The CDR3 is 16 amino acids. In germline, CDR1 is SGHRS, CDR2 YFSETQ. CDR3 region: CTSSPGDSSSYNEQFF. CDR3 in DNA: TGCACCAGCAGCCCGGGGGACAGCAGCTCCTACAATGAGCAGTTCTTC.

This rearrangement joins TRBV5-5 to TRBJ2-2, with D hard to call. The germline gives CDR1 SGHKS, CDR2 YYEKEE (reference sequence). The CDR3 spans 16 residues. Trimming took 0 bases from V and 4 from J, leaving 13 bases between them. CDR3 residues: CASSLVVTSGTGELFF. CDR3 in DNA: TGTGCCAGCAGCTTGGTCGTCACCTCGGGCACCGGGGAGCTGTTTTTT.

The genes are TRBV28 and TRBJ2-1, with TRBD2 identical over 9 bases. This CDR3 contains 15 residues. Looked up from germline, CDR1 is MDHEN and CDR2 is SYDVKM. V dropped 3 bases and J dropped 4; count of bases not matched to a gene: 4. CDR3 in amino acids: CASSFGGRAYNEQFF. DNA for the CDR3: TGTGCCAGCAGTTTCGGCGGGAGGGCTTACAATGAGCAGTTCTTC. Using reference TRBV28 and TRBJ2-1 for the parts outside the CDR3, the full variable domain is DVKVTQSSRYLVKRTGEKVFLECVQDMDHENMFWYRQDPGLGLRLIYFSYDVKMKEKGDIPEGYSVSREKKERFSLILESASTNQTSMYLCASSFGGRAYNEQFFGPGTRLTVL.

This chain joins TRBV9 and TRBJ1-1; 7 nucleotides line up with TRBD1. The germline gives CDR1 SGDLS, CDR2 YYNGEE. The CDR3 sequence is 16 residues long. The junction had 12 bases not matched to a gene; V was cut back by 3 bases and J by 4 bases. CDR3 nucleotide sequence: TGTGCCAGCAGCGCCACATTTACAGGGGTCGGCACTGAAGCTTTCTTT. It yields the protein CASSATFTGVGTEAFF.

The V call is TRBV10-3, the J call TRBJ2-7; 7 nucleotides match TRBD2. The germline gives CDR1 ENHRY, CDR2 SYGVKD. CDR3 length equals 16 residues. The J segment lost 2 bases and the V segment lost 0 bases, leaving 7 bases of the junction unmatched. In DNA, the CDR3 is TGTGCCATCAGTGAGTCCCGTTATCGGGAGGCCTACGAGCAGTACTTC. Amino acids: CAISESRYREAYEQYF.

This clone was counted a few times. The rearrangement joins TRBV6-5 to TRBJ1-2; possible D gene TRBD1, 5 bases. Looked up from germline, CDR1 is MNHEY and CDR2 is SVGAGI. V dropped 0 bases and J dropped 8 bases, with 19 bases sitting between them. CDR3 length: 16 amino acids. CDR3 in DNA: TGTGCCAGCAGTTACTCGTCGCAGGGAGGAAGTCGCGGCTACACCTTC. Protein sequence: CASSYSSQGGSRGYTF.

The chain carries TRBV5-4 and TRBJ1-2, with 10 bases fitting TRBD1. After removal of 4 bases from V and 1 base from J, the junction contained 7 bases not matched to a gene. Germline CDR1 reads SGHNT; CDR2 reads YYREEE (reference sequence). The CDR3 is made up of 16 amino acids. CDR3 DNA: TGTGCCAGCAGCACCCGGACAGGGGGTAGTAACTATGGCTACACCTTC. Its translation: CASSTRTGGSNYGYTF.

This sequence joins TRBV2 and TRBJ1-6; perhaps TRBD1 as D (6 bases). Trimming took off 3 bases at V and 3 bases at J, with 9 bases between the two ends. The CDR3 is 15 amino acids. The germline CDR1 and CDR2 sequences are SNHLY and FYNNEI. The CDR3 is CASSETGLYNSPLHF. The CDR3 region has the DNA TGTGCCAGCAGTGAGACAGGCCTCTATAATTCACCCCTCCACTTT.

The chain carries TRBV30 and TRBJ1-1, with 8 positions matching TRBD1. The junction had 6 bases not matched to a gene; V was cut back by 4 bases and J by 8 bases. Germline loops: CDR1 GTSNPN, CDR2 SVGIG (reference sequence). The CDR3 loop spans 12 amino acids. CDR3 in DNA: TGTGCCTGGATTTGGACAGGGAGGGAAGCTTTCTTT. Its protein is CAWIWTGREAFF.

The rearrangement links TRBV10-3 to TRBJ2-1, with TRBD2 as a possible D gene (6 bases). The CDR3 has 14 residues. CDR1 ENHRY and CDR2 SYGVKD come from the germline V gene. Trimming left V 4 bases short and J 9 bases short, with 16 bases between. The CDR3 DNA reads as TGTGCCATCAGTGGTAATAGCGGAGGGGCTGAGCAGTTCTTC. Translated, it gives CAISGNSGGAEQFF.

This clone was seen a single time. The J gene is TRBJ2-5, the V gene TRBV2; D is perhaps TRBD2 (7 bases). The end of the DNA aligns better with TRBJ2-7, so the J call may be wrong. Germline values: CDR1 SNHLY, CDR2 FYNNEI. The CDR3 loop spans 18 amino acids. The CDR3 bases are TGTGCCAGCAAGTTTTACCTTAATACAGGGAGGGCGTACTACGAGCAGTACTTC. It translates to CASKFYLNTGRAYYEQYF.

The gene calls are TRBV6-6 and TRBJ2-7; 7 bases fit TRBD1. The germline V gene has CDR1 MNHNY and CDR2 SVGAGI (reference sequence). The CDR3 contains 14 residues. V shed 3 bases and J 6 bases; nucleotides not matched to a gene: 8. The CDR3 coding sequence is TGTGCCAGCAGTTATCGACAGGGACGGGGCGAGCAGTACTTC. Protein sequence: CASSYRQGRGEQYF.